The 25 T cell receptor beta chains in this list originate from one sample, sequenced in a study of neurological immune-mediated disorders. The time point is: longitudinal time-point 1 (baseline). TCRdb re-derived calls from the 5' RACE reads in MiXCR, one entry per CDR3 protein. The sample holds tens of thousands of distinct CDR3 sequences, approximately 15% seen once. Sequenced: PBMCs. The receptors originated from a female donor with HTLV-1-associated myelopathy (HAM/TSP).

This clonotype was recorded at least ten times. The rearrangement uses TRBV5-1 and TRBJ2-2, with D possibly matching TRBD1 (6 bases). V lost 4 bases and J 5 bases, leaving 9 bases between the germline ends. The CDR3 sequence is 13 residues long. Germline lookup yields CDR1 SGHRS and CDR2 YFSETQ. The CDR3 sequence is CASSIQGTGELFF. The CDR3 nucleotides read TGCGCCAGCAGCATTCAGGGGACCGGGGAGCTGTTTTTT.

By its share, this clonotype is medium-sized. The J gene is TRBJ2-1, the V gene TRBV5-1; D is unclear. The V end lost 0 bases, the J end lost 9 bases, and 7 bases lay between the germline ends. Germline CDR1 SGHRS, CDR2 YFSETQ. CDR3 length: 12 residues. CDR3 in amino acids: CASSLDRAEQFF. CDR3 in DNA: TGCGCCAGCAGCTTGGATCGGGCTGAGCAGTTCTTC.

In this sample, this clonotype turned up a few times. The chain employs TRBV5-1 and TRBJ2-1; possible D gene TRBD1, 6 bases. Trimming cost V 0 bases and J 1 base, with 8 bases left between them. The CDR3 runs to 15 residues. Germline-derived CDR1 and CDR2 are SGHRS and YFSETQ. CDR3 nucleotides: TGCGCCAGCAGCTTGGAAGGACAGTCCTACAATGAGCAGTTCTTC. It codes for CASSLEGQSYNEQFF.

The genes are TRBV12-3 or TRBV12-4 and TRBJ2-2; D might be TRBD2 (6 bases). This CDR3 has 16 residues. With 7 bases removed from V and 1 base from J, the gap between germline ends came to 16 bases. CDR3 sequence: CASISRGRRNTGELFF. CDR3 bases: TGTGCCAGCATCTCCCGGGGGAGACGGAACACCGGGGAGCTGTTTTTT.

This clonotype came up once. A read error may produce the germline difference seen at one junction end. For the CDR3, the DNA is TGTGCCAACAGCCCTACGCAGGGATCGGGGGCCAACGTCCTGACTTTC. It translates to CANSPTQGSGANVLTF. The chain couples TRBV3-1 to TRBJ2-6, with a possible D match to TRBD1 (5 bases). The CDR3 is made up of 16 amino acids. Germline-derived CDR1 and CDR2 are LGHDT and YNNKEL (reference sequence).

This clonotype was counted between two and nine times. One end of the junction is discordant with germline, which a read error may explain. This chain uses TRBV15 with TRBJ2-7; a weak D match, TRBD2 (7 bases). Per the germline V gene, CDR1 is LNHNV and CDR2 is YYDKDF (reference sequence). This CDR3 region has 15 residues. CDR3 amino acids: CATSRDRGASFEQYF. Here the CDR3 DNA reads TGTGCCACCAGCAGAGATCGGGGGGCTTCCTTCGAGCAGTACTTC.

Worth noting for this clonotype: A junction end diverges from the germline sequence, so it may reflect a read error. The chain joins TRBV6-6 to TRBJ2-3, with TRBD2 identical over 14 bases. The CDR3 extends over 16 amino acids. Germline CDR1 reads MNHNY; CDR2 reads SVGAGI (reference sequence). The CDR3 bases are TGTGTCAGCAGTGGGACTAGCGGGGGATACACAGATACGCAGTATTTT. As protein: CVSSGTSGGYTDTQYF.

This clonotype occurred many times. V and J are TRBV4-2 and TRBJ2-7, with TRBD2 as a possible D gene (6 bases). Germline V gene sequence: CDR1 LGHNA, CDR2 YNFKEQ. This CDR3 spans 17 amino acids. The V gene lost 0 bases and the J gene lost 0 bases, with 15 bases spanning the gap. The CDR3 sequence: CASSQDRGGYNSYEQYF. The CDR3 DNA reads as TGTGCCAGCAGCCAAGATCGGGGAGGATACAACTCCTACGAGCAGTACTTC.

This clonotype was seen at least ten times. The chain uses TRBV5-1 and TRBJ2-7; 10 nucleotides agree with TRBD1. Germline CDR1 and CDR2: SGHRS and YFSETQ. This CDR3 has 15 residues. V lost 0 bases to trimming and J lost 6 bases; unmatched junction nucleotides: 6. This CDR3 is CASSLGGTGVSEQYF. CDR3 bases: TGCGCCAGCAGCTTGGGAGGGACAGGGGTTTCCGAGCAGTACTTC.

This clonotype was detected ten times or more. The chain links TRBV7-2 to TRBJ2-3; 9 nucleotides match TRBD1. V shed 5 bases and J 1 base; nucleotides not matched to a gene: 10. Germline loops: CDR1 SGHTA, CDR2 FQGNSA. The CDR3 is 17 residues long. CDR3 in DNA: TGTGCCAGCAGCCACCGAGGACAGGGGTTTGGCACAGATACGCAGTATTTT. As protein: CASSHRGQGFGTDTQYF.

Comments on this clonotype: A much larger clone lies one base from this, so it may be a read error. The chain combines TRBV20-1 with TRBJ1-4; D remains unclear. V lost 3 bases and J lost 7, with 6 bases in between. The germline gives CDR1 DFQATT, CDR2 SNEGSKA (reference sequence). This CDR3 is 11 amino acids long. This CDR3 reads CSARTCEKLFF. The CDR3 DNA follows: TGCAGTGCTAGGACGTGTGAAAAACTGTTTTTT.

This clonotype was seen ten or more times. The chain uses TRBV10-3 and TRBJ1-5; D is undetermined. V dropped 3 bases and J dropped 5 bases, with 8 bases sitting between them. The CDR3 runs to 13 residues. Germline V gene data show CDR1 as ENHRY and CDR2 as SYGVKD. The CDR3 is CAISDSRDQPQHF. DNA of the CDR3: TGTGCCATCAGTGATTCTAGGGATCAGCCCCAGCATTTT.

This clonotype was picked up a small number of times. The gene calls are TRBV11-3 and TRBJ1-5, with D possibly being TRBD1 (6 bases). Trimming pared 0 bases from V and 4 bases from J, leaving 10 bases between. Germline lookup yields CDR1 SGHNT and CDR2 YENEEA. The CDR3 extends over 15 amino acids. The CDR3 DNA reads TGTGCCAGCAGCTTAGATCGGACAGCTAATCAGCCCCAGCATTTT. This gives the protein CASSLDRTANQPQHF. Based on the CDR3 plus reference TRBV11-3 and TRBJ1-5, the full variable domain is EAGVVQSPRYKIIEKKQPVAFWCNPISGHNTLYWYLQNLGQGPELLIRYENEEAVDDSQLPKDRFSAERLKGVDSTLKIQPAELGDSAVYLCASSLDRTANQPQHFGDGTRLSIL.

Ten or more counts support this clonotype. This chain uses TRBV20-1 with TRBJ1-5, with D perhaps matching TRBD1 (6 bases). V was clipped by 0 bases and J by 6 bases, with 6 bases between them. The CDR3 sequence is 12 residues long. Germline-derived CDR1 and CDR2 are DFQATT and SNEGSKA (reference sequence). CDR3 nucleotides: TGCAGTGCTAGAGACAGGGGTCAGCCCCAGCATTTT. It codes for CSARDRGQPQHF.

This clonotype showed up many times. The chain combines TRBV5-1 with TRBJ2-5; 8 bases fit TRBD1. There are 16 residues in the CDR3. CDR1 is SGHRS and CDR2 is YFSETQ in the germline V gene. The V and J ends lost 3 bases and 5 bases, in that order; junction bases with no gene match: 12. This CDR3 reads CASSWQGAREVETQYF. Written as DNA, the CDR3 is TGCGCCAGCAGCTGGCAGGGGGCGCGAGAGGTGGAGACCCAGTACTTC.

As concerns this clonotype: A much more abundant neighbour one base away suggests this may be a read error. CDR3 sequence: CASSLGQGGVRELFF. The CDR3 region has the DNA TGTGCCAGCAGCCTCGGACAGGGAGGTGTCAGGGAGCTGTTTTTT. The V and J genes are TRBV4-2 and TRBJ2-2; 8 nucleotides match TRBD1. This CDR3 has 15 amino acids. The germline V gene encodes CDR1 LGHNA and CDR2 YNFKEQ. The trim removed 4 bases at V and 9 bases at J, leaving 10 bases unmatched.

This clonotype was recorded at least ten times. V gene TRBV5-1 combines with J gene TRBJ1-1; 7 bases align to TRBD1. Germline V gene data show CDR1 as SGHRS and CDR2 as YFSETQ. V was pared by 0 bases and J by 0 bases, with 2 bases of the junction left unmatched. This CDR3 has 15 residues. CDR3 loop: CASSLATGMNTEAFF. As DNA, the CDR3 is TGCGCCAGCAGCTTGGCGACAGGGATGAACACTGAAGCTTTCTTT.

The CDR3 sequence: CASRGQRIEETQYF. The CDR3 DNA follows: TGCGCCAGCAGGGGACAGAGAATCGAAGAGACCCAGTACTTC. V and J are TRBV4-1 and TRBJ2-5; 7 bases are shared with TRBD1. Germline CDR1 reads MGHRA; CDR2 reads YSYEKL. V dropped 6 bases and J dropped 3; count of bases not matched to a gene: 7. This CDR3 is 14 amino acids long.

This clonotype was picked up many times. This chain uses TRBV15 with TRBJ2-7, with D uncertain. Trimming took off 6 bases at V and 3 bases at J, with 24 bases between the two ends. This CDR3 contains 17 residues. The germline gives CDR1 LNHNV, CDR2 YYDKDF (reference sequence). CDR3 sequence: CATSRSLAPYVGYEQYF. The CDR3 DNA follows: TGTGCCACCAGTCGGTCATTGGCACCCTATGTCGGCTACGAGCAGTACTTC.

A note on this clonotype: This likely comes from a read error, as the CDR3 has no conserved phenylalanine or tryptophan at its end. The J gene is TRBJ2-5, the V gene TRBV24-1; 8 positions agree with TRBD1. The junction had 11 bases not matched to a gene; V was cut back by 7 bases and J by 5 bases. The CDR3 totals 15 residues. Germline V gene data show CDR1 as KGHDR and CDR2 as SFDVKD. DNA of the CDR3: TGTGCCACCAGAGAATGGACAGGGCACGAGGAGACCCAGTACTTA. Protein sequence: CATREWTGHEETQYL.

The sample holds a few counts of this clonotype. The CDR3, as DNA: TGTGCCAGCAGGTTGAGGCGGGGGGGGAGCTCTGGGGCCAACGTCCTGACTTTC. It yields the protein CASRLRRGGSSGANVLTF. This sequence joins TRBV12-3 or TRBV12-4 and TRBJ2-6, with 9 bases aligning to TRBD2. V was pared by 6 bases and J by 0 bases, with 9 bases of the junction left unmatched. CDR3 length equals 18 residues.

This clonotype was recorded many times. The chain joins TRBV28 to TRBJ2-5; D ambiguous. V lost 7 bases, J lost 1 base, and 19 bases lay in between. Looked up from germline, CDR1 is MDHEN and CDR2 is SYDVKM. This CDR3 spans 16 amino acids. CDR3 nucleotides: TGTGCCAGCACCACGCCGAGGCAATATCTCCAAGAGACCCAGTACTTC. Protein product: CASTTPRQYLQETQYF. The full variable domain, in which reference TRBV28 and TRBJ2-5 provide the parts outside the CDR3, is DVKVTQSSRYLVKRTGEKVFLECVQDMDHENMFWYRQDPGLGLRLIYFSYDVKMKEKGDIPEGYSVSREKKERFSLILESASTNQTSMYLCASTTPRQYLQETQYFGPGTRLLVL.

There are many counts of this clonotype. The rearrangement joins TRBV11-2 to TRBJ2-5, with D hard to call. Trimming removed 5 bases from V and 3 bases from J, with 16 bases in between. This CDR3 has 15 amino acids. From germline, CDR1 is SGHAT and CDR2 FQNNGV. The CDR3: CASSPPGGIKETQYF. The DNA for the CDR3 is TGTGCCAGCAGCCCCCCGGGCGGCATTAAAGAGACCCAGTACTTC.

This clonotype was counted at least ten times. V gene TRBV11-1 combines with J gene TRBJ2-2; TRBD2 agrees at 11 bases. This CDR3 has 15 residues. V lost 2 bases and J lost 4; bases outside the gene matches: 0. CDR1 SGHAT and CDR2 FQDESV come from the germline V gene (reference sequence). The CDR3: CASSLLAGGTGELFF. The CDR3 DNA follows: TGTGCCAGCAGCTTACTAGCGGGGGGCACCGGGGAGCTGTTTTTT.

The table lists this clonotype with many counts. The genes are TRBV24-1 and TRBJ2-1; 9 bases map to TRBD2. This CDR3 is 17 amino acids long. Germline V gene data show CDR1 as KGHDR and CDR2 as SFDVKD. The ends lost 3 bases at V and 7 bases at J; junction bases unmatched: 12. DNA of the CDR3: TGTGCCACCAGTGATCAGGGCGGGGGGGTCCCCGTGAATGAGCAGTTCTTC. Its translation is CATSDQGGGVPVNEQFF.